This T cell receptor beta chain originates from a study of cytomegalovirus exposure and HLA in healthy donors. Findings and limits, study-wide: TCR beta V- and J-gene trimming was later associated with a missense DCLRE1C variant.

Vbeta (60) and Jbeta (13) primers were used in the PCR. Clones were read by immunoSEQ multiplex PCR, and TCRdb kept only the in-frame ones, dropping some. The repertoire includes 150,000 to 200,000 clones, about 80% of them detected once, and approximately 0.47% sits in the top ten. The length of the CDR3 is 13 residues. Between the trimmed V and J ends, which lost 5 bases and 6 bases, there was a span of 11 bases. Germline assignment: CDR1 SGHTA and CDR2 FQGNSA. With respect to this clone: Its antigen is as yet unknown.

Healthy bone marrow donors made up the donor group. Donors likely had unrecorded immune exposures despite being nominally healthy when sampled. The chain uses TRBV7-2 and TRBJ1-5; D remains unclear. This receptor was taken from a woman in her 50s in good health and CMV-seronegative. Sequencing input: PBMCs. CDR3 sequence reads: CASSPGRGQPQHF. The CDR3 bases are TGTGCCAGCAGCCCAGGACGGGGTCAGCCCCAGCATTTT. Variable domain in full (rest from reference TRBV7-2 and TRBJ1-5): GAGVSQSPSNKVTEKGKDVELRCDPISGHTALYWYRQSLGQGLEFLIYFQGNSAPDKSGLPSDRFSAERTGGSVSTLTIQRTQQEDSAVYLCASSPGRGQPQHFGDGTRLSIL.